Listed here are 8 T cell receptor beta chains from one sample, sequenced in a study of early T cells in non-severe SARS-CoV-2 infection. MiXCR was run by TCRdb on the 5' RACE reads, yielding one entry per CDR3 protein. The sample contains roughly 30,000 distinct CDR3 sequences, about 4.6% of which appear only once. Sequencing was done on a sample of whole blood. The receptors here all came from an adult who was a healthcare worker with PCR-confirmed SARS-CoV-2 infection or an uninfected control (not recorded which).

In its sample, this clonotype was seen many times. The CDR3 DNA reads TGTGCCAGCAGTTATCGAGGCTCCTACGAGCAGTACTTC. This gives the protein CASSYRGSYEQYF. The chain recombines TRBV6-6 with TRBJ2-7; D gene ambiguous. The ends were cut back, 3 bases at V and 0 bases at J, with 6 bases in the middle. This CDR3 region has 13 residues. From germline, CDR1 is MNHNY and CDR2 SVGAGI (reference sequence).

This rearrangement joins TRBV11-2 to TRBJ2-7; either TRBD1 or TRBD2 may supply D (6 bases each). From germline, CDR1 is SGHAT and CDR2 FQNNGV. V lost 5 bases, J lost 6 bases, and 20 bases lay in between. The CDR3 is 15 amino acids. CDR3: CASSGGGTTFGEQYF. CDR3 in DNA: TGTGCCAGCAGCGGAGGGGGGACCACCTTCGGCGAGCAGTACTTC.

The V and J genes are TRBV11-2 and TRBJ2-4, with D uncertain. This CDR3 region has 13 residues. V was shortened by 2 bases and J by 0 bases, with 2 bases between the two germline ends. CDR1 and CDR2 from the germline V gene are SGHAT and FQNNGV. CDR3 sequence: CASSLRAKNIQYF. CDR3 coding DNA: TGTGCCAGCAGCTTACGAGCCAAAAACATTCAGTACTTC.

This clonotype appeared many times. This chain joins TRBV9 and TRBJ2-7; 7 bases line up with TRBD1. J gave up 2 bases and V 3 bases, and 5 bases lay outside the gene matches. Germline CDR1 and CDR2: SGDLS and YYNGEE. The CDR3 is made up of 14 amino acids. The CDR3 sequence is CASSEGAGPYEQYF. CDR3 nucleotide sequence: TGTGCCAGCAGCGAGGGGGCAGGTCCCTACGAGCAGTACTTC. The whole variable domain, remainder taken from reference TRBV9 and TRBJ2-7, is DSGVTQTPKHLITATGQRVTLRCSPRSGDLSVYWYQQSLDQGLQFLIQYYNGEERAKGNILERFSAQQFPDLHSELNLSSLELGDSALYFCASSEGAGPYEQYFGPGTRLTVT.

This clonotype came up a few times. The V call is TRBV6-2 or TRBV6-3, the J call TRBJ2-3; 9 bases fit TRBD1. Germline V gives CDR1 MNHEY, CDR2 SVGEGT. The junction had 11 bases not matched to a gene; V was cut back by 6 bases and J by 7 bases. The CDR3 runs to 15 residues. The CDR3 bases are TGTGCCAGCAGGCCCCCGGGACAGGGATATAATACGCAGTATTTT. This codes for CASRPPGQGYNTQYF.

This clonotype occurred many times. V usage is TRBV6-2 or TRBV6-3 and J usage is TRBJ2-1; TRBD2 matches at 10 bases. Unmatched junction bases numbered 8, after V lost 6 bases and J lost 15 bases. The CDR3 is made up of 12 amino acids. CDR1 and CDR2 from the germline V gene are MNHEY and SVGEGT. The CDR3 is CASSFQREGRFF. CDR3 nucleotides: TGTGCCAGCAGCTTCCAGCGGGAGGGCCGGTTCTTC.

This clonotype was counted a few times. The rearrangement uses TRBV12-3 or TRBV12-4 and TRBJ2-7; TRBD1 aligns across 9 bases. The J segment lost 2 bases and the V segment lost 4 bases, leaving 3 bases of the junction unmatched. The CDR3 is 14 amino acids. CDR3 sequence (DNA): TGTGCCAGCAGTTGGGACAGGGTGACCTACGAGCAGTACTTC. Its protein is CASSWDRVTYEQYF.

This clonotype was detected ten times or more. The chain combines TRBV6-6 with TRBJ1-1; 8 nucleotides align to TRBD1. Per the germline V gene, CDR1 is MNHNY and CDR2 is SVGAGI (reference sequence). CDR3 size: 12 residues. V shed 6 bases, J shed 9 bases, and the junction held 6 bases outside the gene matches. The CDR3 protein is CASRPDRGKAFF. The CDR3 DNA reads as TGTGCCAGCAGACCCGACAGGGGCAAAGCTTTCTTT.